This T cell receptor beta chain derives from a study of early T cells in non-severe SARS-CoV-2 infection listed by TCRdb under 2021. About the full investigation: Bulk RNA from unsorted whole blood was used for TCR sequencing, so alpha and beta chains could not be paired.

This clonotype was seen at least ten times. Which antigen it targets is not known. No much larger clone is present one base from it, and per-base qualities are unavailable. Overall study outcomes, separate from this receptor: VDJdb matching was skewed toward anti-spike CD8 responses, so virus-specific expansions were likely underestimated and private and CD4 specificities were missed.

Including the terminal cysteine and phenylalanine, the CDR3 comprises 15 residues. The CDR3 DNA has 45 bases and is translated from base 1. V trim: 5 bases; J trim: 4 bases; unmatched bases: 11. CDR1 and CDR2, looked up from the germline V gene (reference sequence), are LNHDA and SQIVND. Set within a cohort of healthcare workers in London, UK, this nested case-control study involved weekly PCR testing of nasopharyngeal swabs along with blood sampling. Healthcare workers were recruited during the week of the UK lockdown, between 23 and 31 March 2020, and followed weekly for up to 16 weeks. Receptor amplification or capture employed 5' RACE. TCRdb shows the sequencer as NextSeq 500. The TCR library protocol attached unique molecular identifiers to individual cDNA molecules to correct for sequencing error and PCR bias. Sequencing covered both TCR alpha and beta chains, and within each sample the abundances of alpha and beta sequences were tightly co-correlated. Under the source paper's analysis protocol: Decombinator V4 was used to annotate TCR sequences for V gene, J gene and CDR3. Expanded TCRs were defined as changing significantly between any two time points under a Poisson model with p below 0.0001. TCR abundances were normalised to the total number of TCRs sequenced in each sample and reported as counts per million. MAIT TCRs were defined by TRAV1-2 paired with TRAJ12, TRAJ20 or TRAJ33, and iNKT TCRs by TRAV10 paired with TRAJ18. A search of VDJdb, accessed on 1 November 2021, was run for TCRs annotated to CMV, EBV and SARS-CoV-2, with TCRs annotated for multiple antigens excluded. In-frame beta chains were kept once TCRdb had trimmed the public reads at Q25 with fastp and called clones with MiXCR. When rows share a CDR3 protein, they turn into one entry using the most common DNA and genes. These V and J calls derive from TCRdb rather than the authors' analysis. Present in this sample are tens of thousands of distinct CDR3 sequences, 15% to 17% of which were seen just once. The top ten clones comprise 12% of the sample.

This chain joins TRBV19 to TRBJ2-7; TRBD2 matches 7 bases in the middle. The sample taken for sequencing was whole blood. This clonotype was sampled from an adult who was a healthcare worker with PCR-confirmed SARS-CoV-2 infection or an uninfected control (not recorded which). The CDR3 sequence is CASSASGAGTYEQYF. The nucleotides read TGTGCCAGTAGTGCCTCCGGAGCGGGAACATACGAGCAGTACTTC.